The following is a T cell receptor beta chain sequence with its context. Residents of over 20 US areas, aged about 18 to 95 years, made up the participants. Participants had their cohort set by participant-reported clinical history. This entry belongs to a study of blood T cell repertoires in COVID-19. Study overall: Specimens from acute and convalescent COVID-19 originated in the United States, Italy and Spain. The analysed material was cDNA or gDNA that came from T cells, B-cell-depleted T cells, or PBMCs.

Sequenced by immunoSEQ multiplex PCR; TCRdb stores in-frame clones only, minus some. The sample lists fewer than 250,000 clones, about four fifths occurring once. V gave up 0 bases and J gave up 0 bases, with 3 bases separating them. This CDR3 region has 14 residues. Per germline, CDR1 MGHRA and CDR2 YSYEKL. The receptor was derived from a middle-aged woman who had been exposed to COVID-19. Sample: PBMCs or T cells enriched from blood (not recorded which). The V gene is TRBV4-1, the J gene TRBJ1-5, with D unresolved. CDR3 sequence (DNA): TGCGCCAGCAGCCAAGAAGCTAGCAATCAGCCCCAGCATTTT. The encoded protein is CASSQEASNQPQHF.